Shown below are 6 T cell receptor beta chains from a single sample sequenced in a study of cytomegalovirus exposure and HLA in healthy donors. PCR involved 60 Vbeta and 13 Jbeta primers. Assay: immunoSEQ multiplex PCR; the TCRdb copy retains only in-frame clones and omits some. The sample lists roughly 100,000 clones, over 70% occurring once. Material for sequencing was PBMCs. The receptors were gathered from a female donor in good health and CMV-seronegative.

The chain employs TRBV11-2 and TRBJ2-2, with 7 bases lining up with TRBD2. Germline-derived CDR1 and CDR2 are SGHAT and FQNNGV. V trimming: 3 bases; J trimming: 7 bases; junction bases outside the gene matches: 8. The CDR3 consists of 15 residues. CDR3: CASSFSGPLGGELFF. For the CDR3, the DNA is TGTGCCAGCAGCTTTAGCGGGCCCTTAGGCGGGGAGCTGTTTTTT. Full variable domain (rest looked up from reference TRBV11-2 and TRBJ2-2): EAGVAQSPRYKIIEKRQSVAFWCNPISGHATLYWYQQILGQGPKLLIQFQNNGVVDDSQLPKDRFSAERLKGVDSTLKIQPAKLEDSAVYLCASSFSGPLGGELFFGEGSRLTVL.

The chain joins TRBV4-2 to TRBJ2-1; D ambiguous. This CDR3 comprises 17 residues. V shed 4 bases and J shed 0 bases, with 16 bases lying between them. Germline V CDR1 and CDR2: LGHNA, YNFKEQ. The CDR3 loop is CASSPGLSVPSYNEQFF. The CDR3 DNA reads TGTGCCAGCAGCCCCGGTCTAAGCGTTCCCTCCTACAATGAGCAGTTCTTC.

This clone showed up just a few times. The chain employs TRBV29-1 and TRBJ1-4, with 7 bases that match TRBD1. Losses at the gene ends were 5 bases for V and 7 bases for J; bases not matched to a gene: 10. CDR1 is SQVTM and CDR2 is ANQGSEA in the germline V gene. The CDR3 spans 14 residues. The CDR3: CSVPDRAGGEKLFF. CDR3 in DNA: TGCAGCGTTCCCGACAGGGCGGGAGGTGAAAAACTGTTTTTT.

The chain is built from TRBV6-6 and TRBJ1-1, with unresolved D. Between the trimmed V and J ends, which lost 6 bases and 0 bases, there was a span of 8 bases. The CDR3 has 13 amino acids. The germline CDR1 and CDR2 sequences are MNHNY and SVGAGI (reference sequence). In DNA, the CDR3 is TGTGCCAGCAGACAGACATTGAACACTGAAGCTTTCTTT. As protein: CASRQTLNTEAFF.

The sample holds a few counts of this clone. The chain has TRBV6-5 and TRBJ2-3; tentatively, D is TRBD2 (6 bases). Germline CDR1 reads MNHEY; CDR2 reads SVGAGI. This CDR3 contains 13 residues. V was trimmed by 5 bases and J by 9 bases, leaving 15 bases between them. The CDR3 region has the DNA TGTGCCAGCAGTCAATCACTAGCACCGACGCAGTATTTT. Amino acid sequence: CASSQSLAPTQYF.

V and J are TRBV19 and TRBJ2-6; D gene unclear. V was clipped by 0 bases and J by 0 bases, with 3 bases between them. Germline-derived CDR1 and CDR2 are LNHDA and SQIVND (reference sequence). CDR3 length: 15 amino acids. The CDR3 loop is CASSIDISGANVLTF. CDR3 DNA: TGTGCCAGTAGTATAGATATCTCTGGGGCCAACGTCCTGACTTTC.